Listed below are T cell receptor beta chains from one sample, sequenced in a study of blood T cell repertoires in COVID-19. Data came from immunoSEQ multiplex PCR; TCRdb stores just in-frame clones and leaves some out. The sample gives 200,000 to 300,000 clones, 84% of which show up once; about 4% is in the top ten. Sequenced: peripheral blood. These receptors came from a man aged 50-59 years with acute or convalescent COVID-19. Each CDR3 is given without its conserved first and last residue.

J,V,CDR3
TRBJ2-7,TRBV11-2,ASSFETGASYEQY
TRBJ2-7,TRBV4-1,ASSQPSGRLDEQY
TRBJ2-1,TRBV4-1,ASSQEGGSSYNEQF
TRBJ1-6,TRBV5-8,ASSLQGSSPLH
TRBJ1-1,TRBV11-2,ASSLYEAYTEAF
TRBJ1-3,TRBV6-2/TRBV6-3,ASSYSTSSGNTIY
TRBJ1-1,TRBV6-1,ASGGGGEAF
TRBJ1-3,TRBV6-5,ASRQPGSGNTIY
TRBJ1-1,TRBV3-1/TRBV3-2,ASSRSQGNGAF
TRBJ2-1,TRBV7-2,ASSSLTSGARNEQF
TRBJ1-1,TRBV11-2,ASSLVRTRGRRTEAF
TRBJ1-1,TRBV9,ASSVGGELNTEAF
TRBJ2-1,TRBV5-8,ASKLSGLAVFEQF
TRBJ2-5,TRBV5-8,ASSKGTGSEEETQY
TRBJ2-5,TRBV28,ASSLWDRAQETQY
TRBJ2-3,TRBV5-4,ASSLALAGTDTQY
TRBJ2-7,TRBV7-8,ASSDPGFGSSYEQY
TRBJ1-1,TRBV19,ASSFGQGLTEAF
TRBJ2-6,TRBV9,ASSVWTPPGANVLT
TRBJ2-1,TRBV7-8,ASSLAGRYNEQF
TRBJ2-7,TRBV20-1,SARMRYEQY
TRBJ1-3,TRBV19,ASSIRQGATNTIY
TRBJ1-2,TRBV27,ASSPPGGGANYGYT
TRBJ1-1,TRBV7-8,ASSFVLGNTEAF
TRBJ2-2,TRBV9,ASSVEERDRGQTGELF
TRBJ1-6,TRBV18,ASSPSGFDSPLH
TRBJ1-5,TRBV27,ASSRTGNSNQPQH
TRBJ2-7,TRBV7-9,ASSPPGTGFYEQY
TRBJ2-6,TRBV11-3,ASGPGGSGANVLT
TRBJ1-1,TRBV3-1/TRBV3-2,ASSQDVGLTEAF